These T cell receptor beta chains were read from a single sample in a study of blood T cell repertoires in COVID-19. Clones were sequenced by immunoSEQ multiplex PCR, and TCRdb holds only the in-frame ones, with some missing. In the table there are 300,000 to 400,000 clones, 65% to 90% of which are singletons. Source material: PBMCs or T cells enriched from blood (not recorded which). These receptors all come from a woman in her 40s with acute COVID-19. CDR3s include the opening cysteine and the closing phenylalanine or tryptophan. A D gene is named only where the DNA matches it firmly. Rows may omit the clone size; those that give it use once, few, many or a size class.

clone_size	v_call	j_call	d_call	cdr3_aa	cdr3_nt
-	TRBV5-1	TRBJ2-1	TRBD1	CASSRYLTGTGAYNEQFF	TGCGCCAGCAGCCGTTATCTCACCGGGACAGGGGCTTACAATGAGCAGTTCTTC
-	TRBV19	TRBJ2-3	TRBD2	CASRPSGGADTQYF	TGTGCCAGTAGGCCTAGCGGGGGTGCAGATACGCAGTATTTT
-	TRBV6-2/TRBV6-3	TRBJ2-7	-	CASSTPRTEQYF	TGTGCCAGCAGTACCCCGAGGACTGAGCAGTACTTC
few	TRBV9	TRBJ2-3	-	CASSRRTGTDTQYF	TGTGCCAGCAGCCGTCGGACTGGCACAGATACGCAGTATTTT
-	TRBV5-1	TRBJ1-2	-	CASSLGLAGSENGYTF	TGCGCCAGCAGCTTGGGTCTGGCAGGGTCGGAAAATGGCTACACCTTC
-	TRBV7-9	TRBJ2-5	-	CASSSQTTGGETQYF	TGTGCCAGCAGCTCGCAAACGACAGGCGGAGAGACCCAGTACTTC
-	TRBV7-3	TRBJ1-1	-	CASSPDRVTEAFF	TGTGCCAGCAGCCCCGACCGGGTTACTGAAGCTTTCTTT
-	TRBV25-1	TRBJ2-3	TRBD2	CASSESLGRVTDTQYF	TGTGCCAGCAGTGAATCCCTGGGGAGGGTCACAGATACGCAGTATTTT
few	TRBV19	TRBJ2-7	TRBD1	CASSPWGQGAREQYF	TGTGCCAGTAGTCCTTGGGGACAGGGGGCACGGGAGCAGTACTTC
-	TRBV18	TRBJ1-2	TRBD1	CASSPRGPGGDGYTF	TGTGCCAGCTCACCGCGCGGGCCAGGGGGAGACGGCTACACCTTC
-	TRBV7-2	TRBJ1-2	TRBD1	CASSPGQGSTYGYTF	TGTGCCAGCAGCCCCGGACAGGGCTCGACCTATGGCTACACCTTC
-	TRBV5-6	TRBJ1-6	TRBD1	CASSRYDREESPLHF	TGTGCCAGCAGTCGGTATGACAGGGAGGAATCACCCCTCCACTTT
-	TRBV3-1/TRBV3-2	TRBJ2-3	TRBD2	CASSHMTSGSTDTQYF	TGTGCCAGCAGCCACATGACTAGCGGGAGCACAGATACGCAGTATTTT
-	TRBV7-9	TRBJ1-6	-	CASSLAQGVNSPLHF	TGTGCCAGCAGCTTAGCACAAGGGGTAAATTCACCCCTCCACTTT
-	TRBV7-2	TRBJ2-7	-	CASSLERNPRIGQYF	TGTGCCAGCAGCTTAGAGCGGAACCCTCGTATAGGGCAGTACTTC
-	TRBV14	TRBJ1-1	-	CASSQVGGSVNTEAFF	TGTGCCAGCAGCCAAGTAGGAGGATCGGTGAACACTGAAGCTTTCTTT
-	TRBV3-1/TRBV3-2	TRBJ1-3	-	CASTSSWSPGNTIYF	TGTGCCAGCACCTCTAGTTGGAGCCCTGGAAACACCATATATTTT
-	TRBV13	TRBJ1-6	TRBD1	CASSFRDSSSPLHF	TGTGCCAGCAGCTTCCGGGACAGTAGTTCACCCCTCCACTTT
-	TRBV19	TRBJ1-2	-	CASSSQGRGYGYTF	TGTGCCAGTAGTTCCCAGGGGCGTGGCTATGGCTACACCTTC
once	TRBV25-1	TRBJ2-2	-	CASRGHSSTGELFF	TGTGCCAGCAGAGGACATTCTAGTACCGGGGAGCTGTTTTTT
-	TRBV12-3/TRBV12-4	TRBJ2-7	TRBD1	CASSSTGGFEQYF	TGTGCCAGCAGTTCGACAGGGGGCTTCGAGCAGTACTTC
few	TRBV6-5	TRBJ1-4	-	CASRATTATNEKLFF	TGTGCCAGCAGGGCAACTACTGCAACTAATGAAAAACTGTTTTTT
-	TRBV11-1	TRBJ1-5	-	CASSLNRNQPQHF	TGTGCCAGCAGCTTAAACAGAAATCAGCCCCAGCATTTT
-	TRBV9	TRBJ2-1	-	CASSPGVLPPGQFF	TGTGCCAGCAGCCCAGGGGTCCTACCCCCAGGGCAGTTCTTC
once	TRBV6-2/TRBV6-3	TRBJ1-1	-	CASSSRVRGGPEAFF	TGTGCCAGCAGTTCCCGGGTGAGGGGAGGACCCGAAGCTTTCTTT
-	TRBV5-1	TRBJ2-7	TRBD1	CASSLDLGTGIEQYF	TGCGCCAGCAGCTTGGATTTGGGGACAGGGATCGAGCAGTACTTC
once	TRBV5-4	TRBJ2-3	TRBD1	CASADRVRDTDTQYF	TGTGCCAGCGCCGACAGGGTCCGGGACACAGATACGCAGTATTTT
-	TRBV10-1	TRBJ1-5	TRBD1	CASSGYRTGISNQPQHF	TGCGCCAGCAGTGGATATAGGACAGGGATCAGCAATCAGCCCCAGCATTTT
-	TRBV12-3/TRBV12-4	TRBJ2-5	-	CASSFRETQYF	TGTGCCAGCAGTTTTCGAGAGACCCAGTACTTC